Listed below are T cell receptor beta chains from one sample, sequenced in a study of blood T cell repertoires in COVID-19. Sequencing used immunoSEQ multiplex PCR; TCRdb keeps in-frame clones, though not all of them. The table records approximately 330,000 clones, roughly 87% of them present only once. The specimen was peripheral blood. The receptors derive from a man aged 25-45 years with COVID-19, enrolled during active disease. CDR3s include the opening cysteine and the closing phenylalanine or tryptophan. Fields, in order: D gene, J gene, clone size, V gene, CDR3 DNA, CDR3 protein. The D gene is left open where the match is weak. Where a row states a size, it is once, few, many or the class of an expanded clone; other rows omit it.

D: TRBD2; J: TRBJ2-1; size: -; V: TRBV13; DNA: TGTGCCAGCAGCTCCCCGACTAGCGGGGGGGCCAATGAGCAGTTCTTC; CDR3: CASSSPTSGGANEQFF
D: -; J: TRBJ2-5; size: -; V: TRBV19; DNA: TGTGCCAGTAGTTCCTCCAGGGGTCGGGAGACCCAGTACTTC; CDR3: CASSSSRGRETQYF
D: TRBD2; J: TRBJ2-1; size: -; V: TRBV4-2; DNA: TGTGCCAGCAGCCTACAGACTAGCGGTCTCAATGAGCAGTTCTTC; CDR3: CASSLQTSGLNEQFF
D: -; J: TRBJ2-1; size: -; V: TRBV6-2/TRBV6-3; DNA: TGTGCCAGCAGTTCCCAGGGGAATGAGCAGTTCTTC; CDR3: CASSSQGNEQFF
D: TRBD1; J: TRBJ2-3; size: -; V: TRBV5-1; DNA: TGCGCCAGCAGCAAGGACAGGGGCACAGATACGCAGTATTTT; CDR3: CASSKDRGTDTQYF
D: TRBD1; J: TRBJ1-4; size: many; V: TRBV19; DNA: TGTGCCAGTAGTATAGAGCGGGGACAGTCTAATGAAAAACTGTTTTTT; CDR3: CASSIERGQSNEKLFF
D: TRBD2; J: TRBJ2-3; size: -; V: TRBV7-8; DNA: TGTGCCAGCACCCCCGGGCTAGCGGGCACAGATACGCAGTATTTT; CDR3: CASTPGLAGTDTQYF
D: TRBD1; J: TRBJ1-4; size: -; V: TRBV5-4; DNA: TGTGCCAGCAGTTCGGGACAGGGTAAGGGAGGTGAAAAACTGTTTTTT; CDR3: CASSSGQGKGGEKLFF
D: -; J: TRBJ2-6; size: few; V: TRBV7-9; DNA: TGTGCCAGCAGCCCACGGGACACCTTCTCTGGGGCCAACGTCCTGACTTTC; CDR3: CASSPRDTFSGANVLTF
D: -; J: TRBJ2-2; size: -; V: TRBV6-5; DNA: TGTGCCAGCAGTAACAGGGTCAACACCGGGGAGCTGTTTTTT; CDR3: CASSNRVNTGELFF
D: -; J: TRBJ1-1; size: few; V: TRBV29-1; DNA: TGCAGCGTTATATCCGTGTATAGAGGGCGATTGGACACTGAAGCTTTCTTT; CDR3: CSVISVYRGRLDTEAFF
D: -; J: TRBJ1-1; size: -; V: TRBV6-5; DNA: TGTGCCAGCAGGGAGACAGTGGACACTGAAGCTTTCTTT; CDR3: CASRETVDTEAFF
D: TRBD2; J: TRBJ2-4; size: once; V: TRBV19; DNA: TGTGCCAGTACCCCGGGGGGGACCGGGGACATTCAGTACTTC; CDR3: CASTPGGTGDIQYF
D: TRBD1; J: TRBJ1-2; size: -; V: TRBV28; DNA: TGTGCCAGCAGTTTTTATCGACAGGGCTATGGCTACACCTTC; CDR3: CASSFYRQGYGYTF
D: -; J: TRBJ2-3; size: -; V: TRBV19; DNA: TGTGCCAGTAGTATCCCCCCCCGGGATACGCAGTATTTT; CDR3: CASSIPPRDTQYF
D: TRBD2; J: TRBJ2-1; size: -; V: TRBV11-3; DNA: TGTGCCAGCAGCTTAGATACTAGCGGGTATGAGCAGTTCTTC; CDR3: CASSLDTSGYEQFF
D: TRBD2; J: TRBJ2-4; size: -; V: TRBV5-1; DNA: TGCGCCAGCAGCTTGAAACTAGCGGGAGAAACGAACATTCAGTACTTC; CDR3: CASSLKLAGETNIQYF
D: -; J: TRBJ1-6; size: few; V: TRBV7-2; DNA: TGTGCCAGCAGCGTCTCCGAGGCGTCACCCCTCCACTTT; CDR3: CASSVSEASPLHF
D: -; J: TRBJ1-2; size: -; V: TRBV29-1; DNA: TGCAGCGTTGTCGGACAGAACTATGGCTACACCTTC; CDR3: CSVVGQNYGYTF
D: -; J: TRBJ2-1; size: -; V: TRBV4-2; DNA: TGTGCCAGCAGCCACGCCACCGCTAGCGCGTACTACAATGAGCAGTTCTTC; CDR3: CASSHATASAYYNEQFF
D: TRBD1; J: TRBJ2-7; size: -; V: TRBV28; DNA: TGTGCCAGCAGTTCGACAGGGGACGAGCAGTACTTC; CDR3: CASSSTGDEQYF
D: -; J: TRBJ2-7; size: -; V: TRBV2; DNA: TGTGCCAGCAGCCAATTCTACGAGCAGTACTTC; CDR3: CASSQFYEQYF
D: TRBD1; J: TRBJ1-5; size: -; V: TRBV10-3; DNA: TGTGCCGCCGTGGCAGGGGGCGGTCAGCCCCAGCATTTT; CDR3: CAAVAGGGQPQHF
D: -; J: TRBJ2-7; size: -; V: TRBV20-1; DNA: TGCAGTGCTAGGGGCCCGGGGGAGCAGTACTTC; CDR3: CSARGPGEQYF
D: -; J: TRBJ2-5; size: -; V: TRBV5-4; DNA: TGTGCCAGCAGCTCCGGGACAAGACAAGAGACCCAGTACTTC; CDR3: CASSSGTRQETQYF
D: -; J: TRBJ2-5; size: -; V: TRBV7-3; DNA: TGTGCCAGCAGCCCAAGCGCGAAAGAGACCCAGTACTTC; CDR3: CASSPSAKETQYF
D: -; J: TRBJ1-6; size: many; V: TRBV28; DNA: TGTGCCAGCAGTTTTCAGCAGGGATCCCTCCACTTT; CDR3: CASSFQQGSLHF
D: -; J: TRBJ1-2; size: -; V: TRBV7-2; DNA: TGTGCCAGCAGCTTGGCGCGGGGGGCTGCCTATGGCTACACCTTC; CDR3: CASSLARGAAYGYTF
D: TRBD1; J: TRBJ1-1; size: -; V: TRBV19; DNA: TGTGCCAGTAGTACATGGACAGGGGGTATGAACACTGAAGCTTTCTTT; CDR3: CASSTWTGGMNTEAFF
D: TRBD2; J: TRBJ2-5; size: -; V: TRBV7-3; DNA: TGTGCCAGCAGCACCCGGACTAGCGGGAGGCGTTCTATGGAGACCCAGTACTTC; CDR3: CASSTRTSGRRSMETQYF
D: -; J: TRBJ1-4; size: -; V: TRBV11-3; DNA: TGTGCCAGCAGCTTAGAGTCTGGGGCTAAACTGTTTTTT; CDR3: CASSLESGAKLFF
D: -; J: TRBJ1-1; size: -; V: TRBV11-2; DNA: TGTGCCAGCAGCTTACAGGGGAGGGCTGAAGCTTTCTTT; CDR3: CASSLQGRAEAFF
D: -; J: TRBJ2-3; size: -; V: TRBV5-4; DNA: TGTGCCAGCAGCTTGAAGTTGAGTAACCCAGATACGCAGTATTTT; CDR3: CASSLKLSNPDTQYF
D: -; J: TRBJ2-3; size: -; V: TRBV6-5; DNA: TGTGCCGGTGGGGAGGGACAGGAGACCACAGATACGCAGTATTTT; CDR3: CAGGEGQETTDTQYF
D: TRBD1; J: TRBJ1-1; size: -; V: TRBV19; DNA: TGTGCCAGTGAACCGGGACAGGGCTTTACTGAAGCTTTCTTT; CDR3: CASEPGQGFTEAFF
D: -; J: TRBJ2-7; size: -; V: TRBV7-2; DNA: TGTGCCAGCAGCCTGAGGGGGGGGAGACTAGGCCCCTACGAGCAGTACTTC; CDR3: CASSLRGGRLGPYEQYF
D: -; J: TRBJ2-7; size: -; V: TRBV5-1; DNA: TGCGCCAGCAGCTTGGGTATAGGGAGCGTCTACGAGCAGTACTTC; CDR3: CASSLGIGSVYEQYF
D: -; J: TRBJ2-3; size: once; V: TRBV29-1; DNA: TGCGGGGTAGCGAGCACAGATACGCAGTATTTT; CDR3: CGVASTDTQYF
D: -; J: TRBJ2-1; size: -; V: TRBV4-1; DNA: TGCGCCAGCAGCCAAGACCCTCGGTTGAATGAGCAGTTCTTC; CDR3: CASSQDPRLNEQFF
D: -; J: TRBJ2-3; size: -; V: TRBV9; DNA: TGTGCCAGCAGCGTAGCTACAGATACGCAGTATTTT; CDR3: CASSVATDTQYF
D: TRBD1; J: TRBJ2-7; size: -; V: TRBV11-2; DNA: TGTGCCAGCAGCACCGGGACAGGGTGGCTCGAGCAGTACTTC; CDR3: CASSTGTGWLEQYF
D: TRBD1; J: TRBJ1-6; size: -; V: TRBV10-3; DNA: TGTGCCATCAGTGAGTCGGGGGACAGATCTACTAATTCACCCCTCCACTTT; CDR3: CAISESGDRSTNSPLHF
D: -; J: TRBJ1-1; size: -; V: TRBV30; DNA: TGTGCCTGGAGTGTCGGTCAGAACACTGAAGCTTTCTTT; CDR3: CAWSVGQNTEAFF
D: -; J: TRBJ2-1; size: few; V: TRBV7-2; DNA: TGTGCCAGCAGCTTAATCGGTCGGGGAGGTGAGCAGTTCTTC; CDR3: CASSLIGRGGEQFF
D: TRBD1; J: TRBJ1-1; size: -; V: TRBV30; DNA: TGTGCCTGGACTCCTAAGATCGGACAGGGAAACACTGAAGCTTTCTTT; CDR3: CAWTPKIGQGNTEAFF